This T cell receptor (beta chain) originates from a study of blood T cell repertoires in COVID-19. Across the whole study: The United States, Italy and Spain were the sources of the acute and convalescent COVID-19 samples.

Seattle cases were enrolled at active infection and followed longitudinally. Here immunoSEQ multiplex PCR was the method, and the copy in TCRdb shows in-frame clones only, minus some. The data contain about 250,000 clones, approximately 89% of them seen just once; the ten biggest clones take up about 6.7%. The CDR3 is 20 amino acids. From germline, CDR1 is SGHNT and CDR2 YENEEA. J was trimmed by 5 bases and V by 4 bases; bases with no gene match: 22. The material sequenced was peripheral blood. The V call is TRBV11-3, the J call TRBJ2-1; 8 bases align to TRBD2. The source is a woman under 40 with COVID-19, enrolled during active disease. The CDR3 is CASSSPYPLFVSGGHNEQFF. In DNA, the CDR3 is TGTGCCAGCAGCTCCCCCTACCCCCTATTCGTTTCGGGGGGGCACAATGAGCAGTTCTTC.